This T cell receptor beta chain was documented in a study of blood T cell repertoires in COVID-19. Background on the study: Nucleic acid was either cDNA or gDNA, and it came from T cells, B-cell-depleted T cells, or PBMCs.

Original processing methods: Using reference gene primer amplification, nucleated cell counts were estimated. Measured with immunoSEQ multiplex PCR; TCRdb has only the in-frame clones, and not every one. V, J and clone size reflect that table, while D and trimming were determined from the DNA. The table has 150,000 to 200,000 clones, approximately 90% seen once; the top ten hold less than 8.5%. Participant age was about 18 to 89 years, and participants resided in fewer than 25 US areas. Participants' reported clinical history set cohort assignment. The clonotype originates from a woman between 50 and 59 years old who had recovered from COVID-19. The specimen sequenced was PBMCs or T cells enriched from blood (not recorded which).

The CDR3 DNA reads TGTGCCAAGGACAGCAACTATGGCTACACCTTC. It codes for CAKDSNYGYTF. The chain combines TRBV30 with TRBJ1-2; D is perhaps TRBD1 (6 bases). Trimming pared 8 bases from V and 2 bases from J, leaving 9 bases between. Germline-derived CDR1 and CDR2 are GTSNPN and SVGIG (reference sequence). The CDR3 has 11 residues.